The clone carrying this TCR beta chain was seen repeatedly, ten times or more. The data were obtained in a study of response to subunit inactivated influenza vaccine. The germline V gene encodes CDR1 SQVTM and CDR2 ANQGSEA. The CDR3 runs 13 residues. The V and J ends lost 7 bases and 6 bases, in that order; junction bases with no gene match: 2. TCRdb fed the RT-PCR reads into MiXCR, producing one record per CDR3 protein. The data hold hundreds of thousands of distinct CDR3 sequences, with around 11% observed a single time. These same records also appear under a second study, on T cells expressing NK-cell markers. This second study notes: UMIs accompanied the 5'RACE template switching by which TCR beta cDNA was made. Eight donors were sequenced, of whom seven were HCMV-seropositive, while the remaining one was HCMV-seronegative. A range of roughly 1.0-8% of CD8+ T cells consisted of dominant NKG2C+ clonotypes in several donors.

The V gene is TRBV29-1, the J gene TRBJ2-2; 13 nucleotides line up with TRBD2. The TCR was taken from a man over 45 who received an inactivated influenza vaccine. The sequences come from PBMCs from blood, collected on the day of vaccination. The CDR3 here is CSAGLAGAGELFF. In nucleotides, the CDR3 is TGCAGCGCAGGACTAGCGGGAGCCGGGGAGCTGTTTTTT.